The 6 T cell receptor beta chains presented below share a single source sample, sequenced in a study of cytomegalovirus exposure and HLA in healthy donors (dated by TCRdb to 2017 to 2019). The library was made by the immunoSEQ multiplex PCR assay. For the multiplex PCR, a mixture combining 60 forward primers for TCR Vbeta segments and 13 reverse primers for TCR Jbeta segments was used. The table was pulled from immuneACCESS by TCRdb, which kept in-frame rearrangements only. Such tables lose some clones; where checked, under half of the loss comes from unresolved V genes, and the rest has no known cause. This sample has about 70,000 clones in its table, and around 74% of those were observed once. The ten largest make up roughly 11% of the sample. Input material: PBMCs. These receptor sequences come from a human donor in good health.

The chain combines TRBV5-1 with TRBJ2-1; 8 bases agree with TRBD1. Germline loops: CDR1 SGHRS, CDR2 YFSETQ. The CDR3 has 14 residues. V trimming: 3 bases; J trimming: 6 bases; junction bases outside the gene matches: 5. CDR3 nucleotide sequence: TGCGCCAGCAGCTATGGTGGACAGGGCAATGAGCAGTTCTTC. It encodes CASSYGGQGNEQFF.

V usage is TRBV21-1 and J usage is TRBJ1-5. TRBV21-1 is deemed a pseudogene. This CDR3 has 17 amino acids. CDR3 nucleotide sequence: TGTGCCAGCAGCAAAGCTGGGGAGCCGAGGGGCAATCAGCCCCAGCATTTT. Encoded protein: CASSKAGEPRGNQPQHF.

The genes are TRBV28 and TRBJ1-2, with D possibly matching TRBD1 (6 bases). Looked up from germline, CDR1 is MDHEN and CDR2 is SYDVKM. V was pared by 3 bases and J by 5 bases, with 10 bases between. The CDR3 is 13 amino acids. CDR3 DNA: TGTGCCAGCAGTTTTGGACAGCAATATGGCTACACCTTC. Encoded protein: CASSFGQQYGYTF.

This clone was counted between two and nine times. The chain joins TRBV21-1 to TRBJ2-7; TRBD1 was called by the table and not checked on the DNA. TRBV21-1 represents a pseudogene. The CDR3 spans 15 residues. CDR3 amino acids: CASSNYRAAENEQYF. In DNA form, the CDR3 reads TGTGCCAGCAGCAACTACAGGGCCGCTGAGAACGAGCAGTACTTC.

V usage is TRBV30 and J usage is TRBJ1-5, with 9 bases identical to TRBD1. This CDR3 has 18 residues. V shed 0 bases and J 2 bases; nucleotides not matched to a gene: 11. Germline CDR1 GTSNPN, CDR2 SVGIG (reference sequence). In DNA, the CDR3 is TGTGCCTGGAGTGTAGCAGGGACAGGGTTTAGCGGCAATCAGCCCCAGCATTTT. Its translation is CAWSVAGTGFSGNQPQHF.

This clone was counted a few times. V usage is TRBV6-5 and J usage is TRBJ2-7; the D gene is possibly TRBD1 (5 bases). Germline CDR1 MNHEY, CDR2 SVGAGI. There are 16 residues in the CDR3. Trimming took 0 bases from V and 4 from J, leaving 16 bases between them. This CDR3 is CASSYSPIPGQYEQYF. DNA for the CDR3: TGTGCCAGCAGTTACTCGCCCATACCTGGACAATACGAGCAGTACTTC.